The rows below give T cell receptor beta chains drawn from one sample of a study of T-cell memory formation after mild COVID-19. TCRdb itself ran the 5' RACE reads through MiXCR, one entry per CDR3 protein. In the table there are about 430,000 distinct CDR3 sequences, around 24% of which are singletons. The sequenced material came from PBMCs or a T cell subset sorted from them (not recorded which). All receptors derive from an adult woman who had mild COVID-19 (a few samples of this study predate the infection). Cell type and time point are not known. Both conserved end residues are part of each CDR3. A D gene is named only where the DNA matches it firmly. Some rows mark clone size as missing; the rest say once, few, many or name a class of expanded clone.

size	V	J	D	DNA	CDR3
.	TRBV2	TRBJ1-3	.	TGTGCCAGCAGTCGAAGCGCTTGGGGGGCCGGAAACACCATATATTTT	CASSRSAWGAGNTIYF
.	TRBV4-3	TRBJ1-3	.	TGCGCCAGCAGCCAAGGAACGGGGTTGGGGGACACCATATATTTT	CASSQGTGLGDTIYF
.	TRBV30	TRBJ1-5	.	TGTGCCTGGAGTGAGACAGCCTATCAGCCCCAGCATTTT	CAWSETAYQPQHF
few	TRBV20-1	TRBJ2-3	TRBD1	TGCAGTGCTCCCAGGGGGAGCACAGATACGCAGTATTTT	CSAPRGSTDTQYF
few	TRBV5-1	TRBJ2-1	TRBD2	TGCGCCAGCAGCTTAGACCGACTAGCGGCTCACAATGAGCAGTTCTTC	CASSLDRLAAHNEQFF
many	TRBV4-1	TRBJ2-7	.	TGCGCCAGCAGCCAACCGAATGGGGACGAGCAGTACTTC	CASSQPNGDEQYF
few	TRBV7-9	TRBJ2-5	.	TGTGCCAGCAGCCCCCCCCGGGCTCTCGGCGTAGAGACCCAGTACTTC	CASSPPRALGVETQYF
.	TRBV11-2	TRBJ2-2	.	TGTGCCAGCAGCTTAGATCCCTGGGGTGGAGGGGAGCTGTTTTTT	CASSLDPWGGGELFF
many	TRBV5-1	TRBJ1-5	.	TGCGCCAGCAGCGATTCCGGCGGGGGGTCGGCCCAGCATTTT	CASSDSGGGSAQHF
few	TRBV6-2/TRBV6-3	TRBJ2-7	TRBD2	TGTGCCAGCAGTTACCTGACTAGCGGATTCTCCTACGAGCAGTACTTC	CASSYLTSGFSYEQYF
.	TRBV20-1	TRBJ2-1	TRBD2	TGCAGTGCTAGAGATCGGGGGAGACTAGCGGGGGTTTTGGCGTACAATGAGCAGTTCTTC	CSARDRGRLAGVLAYNEQFF
few	TRBV11-2	TRBJ2-3	.	TGTGCCAGCAGCTTAGGAACTAGCCCGACAGATACGCAGTATTTT	CASSLGTSPTDTQYF
.	TRBV5-1	TRBJ2-2	.	TGCGCCAGCAGCTTGAATGGAGTAGGCGGTGGCACCGGGGAGCTGTTTTTT	CASSLNGVGGGTGELFF
few	TRBV5-5	TRBJ2-1	TRBD2	TGTGCCAGCAGCTTGACTAGCGGGGGGGCCGCCGAGCAGTTCTTC	CASSLTSGGAAEQFF
.	TRBV3-1	TRBJ2-2	.	TGTGCCAGCAGCCAAGATCTATGGACCGGGGAGCTGTTTTTT	CASSQDLWTGELFF
few	TRBV2	TRBJ1-4	TRBD1	TGTGCCAGCAGCCGACAGGGGAATTTTAATGAAAAACTGTTTTTT	CASSRQGNFNEKLFF
.	TRBV6-5	TRBJ2-1	.	TGTGCCAGCAGTTACTCAGGAGGGACGGGGCAGTTCTTC	CASSYSGGTGQFF
.	TRBV9	TRBJ2-1	.	TGTGCCAGCGGACGGAGCAATGAGCAGTTCTTC	CASGRSNEQFF
.	TRBV9	TRBJ2-7	.	TGTGCCAGCAGCGTTGATCTTGGCGGCGAGCAGTACTTC	CASSVDLGGEQYF
few	TRBV28	TRBJ2-7	.	TGTGCCAGCTTAACCGATGACACCCACGAGCAGTACTTC	CASLTDDTHEQYF
.	TRBV7-2	TRBJ2-7	.	TGTGCCAGCAGCCAAGAAGCGGGTTCCTACGAGCAGTACTTC	CASSQEAGSYEQYF
.	TRBV9	TRBJ2-7	.	TGTGCCAGCAGCGTACGCTTGGGGGACTACGAGCAGTACTTC	CASSVRLGDYEQYF
few	TRBV29-1	TRBJ1-2	.	TGCAGCGTGGTAGTCGAACCCTATGGCTACACCTTC	CSVVVEPYGYTF
few	TRBV2	TRBJ2-3	.	TGTGCCAGCAGTGCCTTAAGCCCCGGGTCGGATACGCAGTATTTT	CASSALSPGSDTQYF
once	TRBV5-8	TRBJ2-7	.	TGTGCCAGCAACGGGGACCCCTACGAGCAGTACTTC	CASNGDPYEQYF
.	TRBV14	TRBJ2-2	.	TGTGCCAGCAGCCCCCGAGTTTCTCAGGGGGAGCTGTTTTTT	CASSPRVSQGELFF
many	TRBV4-3	TRBJ2-2	.	TGCGCCAGCAGCCAAGCCGGGGACATTAACGGGGAGCTGTTTTTT	CASSQAGDINGELFF
.	TRBV7-9	TRBJ2-7	TRBD2	TGTGCCAGCAGCTTAGTCCCACCAGGCGGGAGTAGCTCCTACGAGCAGTACTTC	CASSLVPPGGSSSYEQYF
few	TRBV28	TRBJ2-5	TRBD1	TGTGCCAGCGCCGAGGGGGCGCGACTTGAGACCCAGTACTTC	CASAEGARLETQYF
many	TRBV12-3/TRBV12-4	TRBJ2-5	.	TGTGCCAGCAGTTTAGGGGCGGGCCAAGAGACCCAGTACTTC	CASSLGAGQETQYF
many	TRBV20-1	TRBJ1-5	TRBD1	TGCAGTGCCATTCGGACAGGCTCTCAGCCCCAGCATTTT	CSAIRTGSQPQHF
few	TRBV7-9	TRBJ2-7	.	TGTGCCAGCAGCTTACCCCCTCGACAGGATCGCGGGAACGAGCAGTACTTC	CASSLPPRQDRGNEQYF
.	TRBV4-3	TRBJ2-7	.	TGCGCCAGCAGCCAAGATAGGGCTGACCGGGAGCAGTACTTC	CASSQDRADREQYF
few	TRBV6-6	TRBJ2-2	.	TGTGCCAGCAGACCGGGGGCGAACACCGGGGAGCTGTTTTTT	CASRPGANTGELFF
.	TRBV12-3/TRBV12-4	TRBJ1-6	TRBD1	TGTGCCAGCAGTCCAACCCCCGGGACAGGGTATTCACCCCTCCACTTT	CASSPTPGTGYSPLHF
.	TRBV5-1	TRBJ2-1	.	TGCGCCAGCAGCTTTTCGGTAAGCTACAATGAGCAGTTCTTC	CASSFSVSYNEQFF
.	TRBV7-8	TRBJ2-3	.	TGTGCCAGCAGCCCTAGTGGAGTGGGCACAGATACGCAGTATTTT	CASSPSGVGTDTQYF
few	TRBV6-2/TRBV6-3	TRBJ1-5	.	TGTGCCAGCAGTTACTCGAGAGGGTATCAGCCCCAGCATTTT	CASSYSRGYQPQHF
.	TRBV5-6	TRBJ2-1	TRBD2	TGTGCCAGCAGCGGTGGACTAGCTAGGGATGAGCAGTTCTTC	CASSGGLARDEQFF
.	TRBV15	TRBJ1-1	.	TGTGCCACCAGCAGAGGGGGGGCCGTCGACGAAGCTTTCTTT	CATSRGGAVDEAFF
few	TRBV5-1	TRBJ2-1	.	TGCGCCAGCAGCTTGGCGATCGGACCGGTTACCTACAATGAGCAGTTCTTC	CASSLAIGPVTYNEQFF